These 6 T cell receptor beta chains were sequenced from one sample in a study of blood T cells in healthy people across ages (dated by TCRdb to between 2014 and 2017). The library was generated by 5' RACE. Instrument used: Illumina HiSeq 2500. A second roughly 6 to 12 cycle PCR used a sample-barcoded 5' primer and a J-beta primer mix. In-frame beta chains were kept once TCRdb had trimmed the public reads at Q25 with fastp and called clones with MiXCR. When rows share a CDR3 protein, they turn into one entry using the most common DNA and genes. For this sample the table gives over a million distinct CDR3 sequences, of which approximately 60% were detected only once. The biggest ten clones account for 5.5% to 8% of the sample. The sequencing input was blood. These receptors all stem from a man aged 18 to 35 in good health.

V is TRBV20-1 and J is TRBJ1-5, with D possibly being TRBD1 (5 bases). Trimming shortened V by 2 bases and J by 4 bases, and 15 bases separated the two germline ends. The CDR3 runs to 15 residues. The V gene's germline CDR1 is DFQATT and CDR2 SNEGSKA (reference sequence). The CDR3 region is CSARLGDGINQPQHF. The CDR3 DNA follows: TGCAGTGCTAGATTAGGGGATGGGATTAATCAGCCCCAGCATTTT.

The chain links TRBV6-1 to TRBJ1-1, with 7 nucleotides matching TRBD1. This CDR3 spans 16 amino acids. Germline CDR1 reads MNHNS; CDR2 reads SASEGT. V dropped 11 bases and J dropped 5; count of bases not matched to a gene: 20. The CDR3 reads CAPPLGQPNGGTEAFF. The CDR3 DNA is TGTGCCCCCCCATTGGGACAGCCCAACGGAGGGACTGAAGCTTTCTTT.

This clonotype turned up a few times. The genes are TRBV27 and TRBJ2-1, with D perhaps matching TRBD1 (5 bases). Germline CDR1 and CDR2: MNHEY and SMNVEV (reference sequence). The CDR3 sequence is 13 residues long. Between the trimmed V and J ends, which lost 5 bases and 8 bases, there was a span of 13 bases. The DNA of the CDR3 is TGTGCCAGCAGTGGGGCTAGTGGCCATGAGCAGTTCTTC. This codes for CASSGASGHEQFF.

The gene calls are TRBV6-6 and TRBJ2-3; 14 nucleotides match TRBD2. Germline CDR1 is MNHNY and CDR2 is SVGAGI (reference sequence). V lost 6 bases to trimming and J lost 2 bases; unmatched junction nucleotides: 7. This CDR3 has 17 amino acids. This CDR3 reads CASRNGLAGGTTDTQYF. For the CDR3, the DNA is TGTGCCAGCAGAAACGGACTAGCGGGGGGAACCACAGATACGCAGTATTTT.

This chain links TRBV5-1 with TRBJ2-2; D uncertain. The CDR3 consists of 12 residues. V gave up 4 bases and J gave up 7 bases, with 8 bases separating them. Germline CDR1 is SGHRS and CDR2 is YFSETQ. The CDR3 sequence: CASSPEFGELFF. In DNA, the CDR3 is TGCGCCAGCAGCCCGGAATTCGGGGAGCTGTTTTTT.

The table lists this clonotype with a few counts. The chain joins TRBV7-9 to TRBJ1-4, with TRBD1 matching 7 bases. This CDR3 is 16 amino acids long. Trimming removed 1 base from V and 4 bases from J; junction bases left unmatched: 6. Germline CDR1 SEHNR, CDR2 FQNEAQ (reference sequence). CDR3 sequence (DNA): TGTGCCAGCAGCTTAGGATGGGACAGCATTAATGAAAAACTGTTTTTT. As protein: CASSLGWDSINEKLFF.